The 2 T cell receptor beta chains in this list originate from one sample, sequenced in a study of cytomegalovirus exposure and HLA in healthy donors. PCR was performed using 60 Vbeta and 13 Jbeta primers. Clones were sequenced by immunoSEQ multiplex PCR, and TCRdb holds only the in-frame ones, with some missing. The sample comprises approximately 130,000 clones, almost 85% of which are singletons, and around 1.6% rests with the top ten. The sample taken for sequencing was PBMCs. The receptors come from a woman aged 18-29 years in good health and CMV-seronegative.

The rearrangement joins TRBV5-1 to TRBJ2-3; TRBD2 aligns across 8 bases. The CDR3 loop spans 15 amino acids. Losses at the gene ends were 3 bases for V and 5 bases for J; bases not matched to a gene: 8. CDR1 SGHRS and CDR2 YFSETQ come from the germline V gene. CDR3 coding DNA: TGCGCCAGCAGCTCTGGAGGGCTAGCGGGAGATACGCAGTATTTT. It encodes CASSSGGLAGDTQYF.

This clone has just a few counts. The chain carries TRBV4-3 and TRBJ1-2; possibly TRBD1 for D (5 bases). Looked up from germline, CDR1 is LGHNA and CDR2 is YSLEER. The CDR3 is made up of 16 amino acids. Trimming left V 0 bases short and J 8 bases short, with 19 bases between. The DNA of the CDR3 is TGCGCCAGCAGCCAAGATGGAGACAGCAGGCCCGGGGGCTACACCTTC. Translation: CASSQDGDSRPGGYTF.